A single sample gave rise to the 19 T cell receptor beta chains below, sequenced in a study of T cell repertoires in cytomegalovirus infection. TCRdb ran MiXCR on the reads and lists one entry per CDR3 protein. The sample lists about 740,000 distinct CDR3 sequences, 35% occurring once. The sample taken for sequencing was PBMCs. The receptors shown here come from a human donor in good health (CMV status not recorded). Some clones in this sample may be carry-over from other donors' samples.

Worth noting for this clonotype: An end of the junction differs from the germline gene, which may be a read error. The chain has TRBV4-1 and TRBJ1-1; no clear D. The V gene's germline CDR1 is MGHRA and CDR2 YSYEKL. The CDR3 is made up of 16 amino acids. The chain's CDR3 is CASSQDTRGYYTEALF. CDR3 bases: TGCGCCAGCAGCCAAGATACACGGGGATATTACACTGAAGCTTTATTT.

A note on this clonotype: At one end, the junction sequence differs from germline, possibly due to a read error. Here the CDR3 reads CASAVRDYLNIPYF. The CDR3 nucleotides are TGTGCCAGCGCTGTCCGGGACTATTTAAACATTCCGTACTTC. V is TRBV6-2 or TRBV6-3 and J is TRBJ2-4; 7 positions agree with TRBD2. The CDR3 is made up of 14 amino acids. CDR1 is MNHEY and CDR2 is SVGEGT in the germline V gene.

J is TRBJ1-2 and V is TRBV24-1, with a tentative D call TRBD1 (5 bases). The V and J ends lost 3 bases and 3 bases respectively, with 7 bases between them. The germline V gene has CDR1 KGHDR and CDR2 SFDVKD. The CDR3 is 13 residues long. The CDR3 loop reads CATSDGTDYGYTF. In DNA form, the CDR3 reads TGTGCCACCAGTGATGGGACGGACTATGGCTACACCTTC.

The V call is TRBV7-6, the J call TRBJ2-7; 7 positions match TRBD2. The V and J ends lost 3 bases and 3 bases, in that order; junction bases with no gene match: 8. Germline V gene lookup returns CDR1 SGHVS and CDR2 FNYEAQ. The CDR3 extends over 15 amino acids. CDR3: CASSFATSRNYEQYF. In DNA form, the CDR3 reads TGTGCCAGCAGCTTTGCGACTAGCCGCAACTACGAGCAGTACTTC.

The CDR3 coding sequence is TGTGCCATCAGGGGGACGGAAGAGACCCAGTACTTC. Its protein product is CAIRGTEETQYF. This chain joins TRBV10-3 and TRBJ2-5; D may match TRBD1 or TRBD2 (5 bases each). V gave up 6 bases and J gave up 3 bases, with 8 bases separating them. Germline assignment: CDR1 ENHRY and CDR2 SYGVKD. The CDR3 length is 12 residues.

In DNA form, the CDR3 reads TGTGCCAGCTCACGCAGGGTCCGCGGGAAAGCTTTCTTT. As protein: CASSRRVRGKAFF. The chain links TRBV18 to TRBJ1-1; maybe TRBD1 (5 bases). Trimming removed 4 bases from V and 9 bases from J, with 15 bases in between. Germline CDR1 is KGHSH and CDR2 is LQKENI. This CDR3 is built from 13 residues.

The sample holds a few counts of this clonotype. The chain recombines TRBV24-1 with TRBJ2-3; 11 positions match TRBD2. Germline loops: CDR1 KGHDR, CDR2 SFDVKD. The CDR3 is made up of 17 amino acids. After removal of 3 bases from V and 3 bases from J, the junction contained 7 bases not matched to a gene. The DNA for the CDR3 is TGTGCCACCAGTGATCCCCTAGCGGGAGGCTTGACAGATACGCAGTATTTT. It codes for CATSDPLAGGLTDTQYF.

The chain carries TRBV14 and TRBJ2-3; D is tentatively TRBD1 or TRBD2 (5 bases each). The V gene's germline CDR1 is SGHDN and CDR2 FVKESK. Between the trimmed V and J ends, which lost 4 bases and 2 bases, there was a span of 13 bases. The CDR3 extends over 15 amino acids. The CDR3 loop is CASSPPGLLTDTQYF. CDR3 DNA: TGTGCCAGCAGCCCTCCGGGGCTACTCACAGATACGCAGTATTTT.

The CDR3 bases are TGTGCCAGCAGCCTACGGGACAGGGTGAGCAATCAGCCCCAGCATTTT. Amino acids: CASSLRDRVSNQPQHF. V is TRBV7-8 and J is TRBJ1-5, with 9 bases identical to TRBD1. Germline CDR1 is SGHVS and CDR2 is FQNEAQ. V lost 5 bases and J lost 1; bases outside the gene matches: 6. This CDR3 contains 16 residues. The full variable domain, with the rest looked up from reference TRBV7-8 and TRBJ1-5, is GAGVSQSPRYKVAKRGQDVALRCDPISGHVSLFWYQQALGQGPEFLTYFQNEAQLDKSGLPSDRFFAERPEGSVSTLKIQRTQQEDSAVYLCASSLRDRVSNQPQHFGDGTRLSIL.

The chain has TRBV19 and TRBJ1-2; D is unclear. The V gene lost 6 bases and the J gene lost 0 bases, with 8 bases spanning the gap. This CDR3 has 13 residues. Germline V gene sequence: CDR1 LNHDA, CDR2 SQIVND (reference sequence). DNA for the CDR3: TGTGCCAGTAGCCTGACACCTAACTATGGCTACACCTTC. The encoded protein is CASSLTPNYGYTF.

The V gene is TRBV11-1, the J gene TRBJ1-1; unclear D gene. This CDR3 has 13 amino acids. The V and J ends lost 6 bases and 2 bases respectively, with 10 bases between them. Per germline, CDR1 SGHAT and CDR2 FQDESV (reference sequence). DNA for the CDR3: TGTGCCAGCAGTCAAAACAGAAACACTGAAGCTTTCTTT. Translating it yields CASSQNRNTEAFF.

J is TRBJ1-5 and V is TRBV12-3 or TRBV12-4; 7 bases fit TRBD1. The CDR3 has 15 amino acids. Unmatched junction bases numbered 8, after V lost 5 bases and J lost 4 bases. CDR3 DNA: TGTGCCAGCAGTCCGACAGGGATGGGGAATCAGCCCCAGCATTTT. The encoded protein is CASSPTGMGNQPQHF.

The V and J genes are TRBV30 and TRBJ1-1, with 7 positions matching TRBD1. The CDR3 consists of 12 residues. J lost 6 bases, V lost 2 bases, and 3 bases had no gene match. Germline assignment: CDR1 GTSNPN and CDR2 SVGIG (reference sequence). The DNA of the CDR3 is TGTGCCTGGAGTCTAGGGACAGCTGAAGCTTTCTTT. Its protein product is CAWSLGTAEAFF.

As concerns this clonotype: The germline gene is not matched at one end of the junction; a read error may be the cause. V gene TRBV28 combines with J gene TRBJ2-2; D remains unclear. Germline-derived CDR1 and CDR2 are MDHEN and SYDVKM. CDR3 size: 13 residues. In DNA form, the CDR3 reads TGTGCCAGCAGTTCCCCACACACCGTGGAGCTTTTTTTT. Translation gives CASSSPHTVELFF.

The chain links TRBV12-3 or TRBV12-4 to TRBJ1-1; TRBD1 is a possible D gene (5 bases). With 0 bases removed from V and 4 bases from J, the gap between germline ends came to 15 bases. CDR3 length: 16 residues. The DNA of the CDR3 is TGTGCCAGCAGTTTAGCGGTTATTAGGGGCGGCACTGAAGCTTTCTTT. Translation: CASSLAVIRGGTEAFF.

The chain uses TRBV27 and TRBJ1-5, with D perhaps TRBD1 (5 bases). Germline V gene data show CDR1 as MNHEY and CDR2 as SMNVEV (reference sequence). The CDR3 runs 17 residues. The germline V and J ends were trimmed by 5 bases and 4 bases, with 21 bases remaining between them. CDR3 region: CASSMPGAGRPNQPQHF. In DNA, the CDR3 is TGTGCCAGCAGTATGCCCGGAGCAGGGAGGCCAAATCAGCCCCAGCATTTT.

In this sample, this clonotype turned up a few times. This chain links TRBV20-1 with TRBJ2-3, with D unclear. The V and J ends lost 6 bases and 3 bases respectively, with 16 bases between them. The CDR3 loop spans 14 amino acids. Germline assignment: CDR1 DFQATT and CDR2 SNEGSKA (reference sequence). CDR3 amino acids: CSAYYSLGTDTQYF. CDR3 DNA: TGCAGTGCGTACTATAGCCTTGGAACAGATACGCAGTATTTT.

This clonotype was seen a few times. The chain couples TRBV19 to TRBJ1-2; D is possibly TRBD1 (6 bases). The length of the CDR3 is 13 residues. The V end lost 5 bases, the J end lost 1 base, and 8 bases lay between the germline ends. Germline V gives CDR1 LNHDA, CDR2 SQIVND (reference sequence). CDR3 protein: CASSADSNYGYTF. Here the CDR3 DNA reads TGTGCCAGTAGTGCGGACAGTAACTATGGCTACACCTTC.

This clonotype was counted a few times. The chain carries TRBV27 and TRBJ1-2; tentative D call: TRBD1 (5 bases). V was trimmed by 2 bases and J by 6 bases, leaving 16 bases between them. This CDR3 has 15 amino acids. Germline V gene data show CDR1 as MNHEY and CDR2 as SMNVEV (reference sequence). The CDR3 sequence is CASSLTQGRSDGYTF. The CDR3 DNA sequence: TGTGCCAGCAGTTTAACCCAGGGACGGTCGGATGGCTACACCTTC.